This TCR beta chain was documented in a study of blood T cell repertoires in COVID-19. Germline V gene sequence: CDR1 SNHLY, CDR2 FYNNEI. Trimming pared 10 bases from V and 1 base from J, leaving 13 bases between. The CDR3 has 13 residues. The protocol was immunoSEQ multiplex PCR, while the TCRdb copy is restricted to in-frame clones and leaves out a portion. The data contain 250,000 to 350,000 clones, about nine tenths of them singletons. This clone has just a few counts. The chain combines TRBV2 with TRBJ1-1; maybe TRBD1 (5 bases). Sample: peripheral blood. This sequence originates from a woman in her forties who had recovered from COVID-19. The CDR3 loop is CAIKSQENTEAFF. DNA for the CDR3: TGTGCCATCAAATCACAGGAGAACACTGAAGCTTTCTTT.